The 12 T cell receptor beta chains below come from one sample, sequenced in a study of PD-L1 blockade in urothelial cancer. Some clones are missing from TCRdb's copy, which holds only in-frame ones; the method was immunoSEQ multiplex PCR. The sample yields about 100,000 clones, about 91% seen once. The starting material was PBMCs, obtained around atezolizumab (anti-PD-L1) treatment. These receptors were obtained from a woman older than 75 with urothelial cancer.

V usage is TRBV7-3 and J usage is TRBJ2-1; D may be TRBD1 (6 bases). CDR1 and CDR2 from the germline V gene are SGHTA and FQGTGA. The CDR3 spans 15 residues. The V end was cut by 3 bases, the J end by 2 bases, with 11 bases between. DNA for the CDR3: TGTGCCAGCAGCTTGGACAGCGCTACCTACAATGAGCAGTTCTTC. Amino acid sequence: CASSLDSATYNEQFF.

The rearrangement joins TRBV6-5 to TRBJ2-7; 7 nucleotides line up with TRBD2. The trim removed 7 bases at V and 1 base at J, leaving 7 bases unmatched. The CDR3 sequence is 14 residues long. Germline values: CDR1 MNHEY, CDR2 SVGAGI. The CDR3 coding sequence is TGTGCCAGCACCAAGCGGGGAGGATCCTACGAGCAGTACTTC. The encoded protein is CASTKRGGSYEQYF.

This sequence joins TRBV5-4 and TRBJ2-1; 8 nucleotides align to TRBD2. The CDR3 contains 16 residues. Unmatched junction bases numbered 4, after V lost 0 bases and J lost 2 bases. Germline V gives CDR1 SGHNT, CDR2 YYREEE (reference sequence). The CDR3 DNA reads TGTGCCAGCAGCTTGGGGTCTAGCGGGCCCTACAATGAGCAGTTCTTC. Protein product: CASSLGSSGPYNEQFF.

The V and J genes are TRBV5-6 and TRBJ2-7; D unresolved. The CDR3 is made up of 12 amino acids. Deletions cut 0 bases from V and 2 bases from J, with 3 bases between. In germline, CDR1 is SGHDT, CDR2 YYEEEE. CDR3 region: CASSLAAYEQYF. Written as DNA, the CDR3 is TGTGCCAGCAGCTTGGCGGCCTACGAGCAGTACTTC.

As DNA, the CDR3 is TGCAGCGTTAGGTTAGCGGCACAAGAGACCCAGTACTTC. This translates into CSVRLAAQETQYF. The rearrangement joins TRBV29-1 to TRBJ2-5; D perhaps matches TRBD2 (6 bases). Germline CDR1 reads SQVTM; CDR2 reads ANQGSEA. The CDR3 totals 13 residues. V was cut by 5 bases and J by 2 bases, with 12 bases left in between.

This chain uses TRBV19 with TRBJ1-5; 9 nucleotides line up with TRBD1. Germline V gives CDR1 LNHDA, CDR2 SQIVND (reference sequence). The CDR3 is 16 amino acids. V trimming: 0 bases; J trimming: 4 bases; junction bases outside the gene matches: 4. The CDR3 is CASSIDRGQGNQPQHF. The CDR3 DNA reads TGTGCCAGTAGTATAGATCGGGGACAGGGAAATCAGCCCCAGCATTTT. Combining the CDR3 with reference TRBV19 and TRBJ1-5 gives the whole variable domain DGGITQSPKYLFRKEGQNVTLSCEQNLNHDAMYWYRQDPGQGLRLIYYSQIVNDFQKGDIAEGYSVSREKKESFPLTVTSAQKNPTAFYLCASSIDRGQGNQPQHFGDGTRLSIL.

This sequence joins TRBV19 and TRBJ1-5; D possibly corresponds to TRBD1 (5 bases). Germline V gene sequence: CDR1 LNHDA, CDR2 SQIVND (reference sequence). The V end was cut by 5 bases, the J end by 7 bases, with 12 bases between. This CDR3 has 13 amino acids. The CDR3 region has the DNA TGTGCCAGTAGTCAGGGCGTTCTCCAGCCCCAGCATTTT. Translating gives CASSQGVLQPQHF.

This CDR3 is CASRRSQIYGYTF. DNA for the CDR3: TGTGCCAGCAGAAGATCGCAGATATATGGCTACACCTTC. V usage is TRBV6-1 and J usage is TRBJ1-2; D gene ambiguous. The CDR3 consists of 13 residues. CDR1 and CDR2 (germline): MNHNS, SASEGT. The ends were cut back, 6 bases at V and 5 bases at J, with 13 bases in the middle.

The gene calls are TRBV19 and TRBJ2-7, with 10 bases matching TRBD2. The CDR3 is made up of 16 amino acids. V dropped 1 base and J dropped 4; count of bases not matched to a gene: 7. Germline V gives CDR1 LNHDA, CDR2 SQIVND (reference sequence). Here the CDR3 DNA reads TGTGCCAGTAGTATAGCCCCTAGCGGGAGTATGTACGAGCAGTACTTC. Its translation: CASSIAPSGSMYEQYF.

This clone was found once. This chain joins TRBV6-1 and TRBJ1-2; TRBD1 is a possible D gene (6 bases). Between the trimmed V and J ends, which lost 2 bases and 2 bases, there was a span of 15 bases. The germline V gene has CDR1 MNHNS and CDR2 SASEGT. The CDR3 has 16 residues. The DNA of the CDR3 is TGTGCCAGCAGTGAACTTCGCGGGGGGCCCAACTATGGCTACACCTTC. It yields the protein CASSELRGGPNYGYTF.

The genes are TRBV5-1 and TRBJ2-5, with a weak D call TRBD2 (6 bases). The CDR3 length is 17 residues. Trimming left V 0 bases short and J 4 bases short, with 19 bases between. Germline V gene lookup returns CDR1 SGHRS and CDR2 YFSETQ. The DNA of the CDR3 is TGCGCCAGCAGCTTGGCGGGGGTGCGGGCTTCCGGAGAGACCCAGTACTTC. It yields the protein CASSLAGVRASGETQYF.

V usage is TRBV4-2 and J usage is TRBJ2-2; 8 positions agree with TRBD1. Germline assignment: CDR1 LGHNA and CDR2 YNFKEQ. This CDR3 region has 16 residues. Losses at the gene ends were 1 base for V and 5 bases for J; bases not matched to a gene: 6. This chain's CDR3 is CASSQARTGRTGELFF. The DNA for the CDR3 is TGTGCCAGCAGCCAAGCCCGGACAGGGCGGACCGGGGAGCTGTTTTTT.